This passage covers 15 T cell receptor beta chains from one sample sequenced in a study of shared clonotypes between healthy human individuals (dated by TCRdb to the early 2020s). Library generation was performed with the immunoSEQ multiplex PCR assay. In TCRdb, the immuneACCESS table is reduced to in-frame sequences with V and J assigned. These tables do not hold every clone; where another copy was compared, an unresolved V gene accounts for under half, and the others remain unexplained. The sample contains some 2,500,000 clones, 85% to 95% of them found a single time. The ten largest account for 0.3% to 0.45% of the sample. The specimen was naive CD4+ T cells from PBMCs. In the paper's terms, the cell subset or site label means: CD45RA+ positively selected. Receptors originate from a man younger than 35 in good health. Some clones in this sample may be carry-over from other donors' samples.

This sequence joins TRBV9 and TRBJ2-4; the match to TRBD1 covers 7 bases. This CDR3 has 15 residues. V shed 3 bases and J 7 bases; nucleotides not matched to a gene: 10. Per the germline V gene, CDR1 is SGDLS and CDR2 is YYNGEE. CDR3 in DNA: TGTGCCAGCAGCGACCTCCGACAGGGAAACAACATTCAGTACTTC. Protein: CASSDLRQGNNIQYF.

The chain is built from TRBV5-1 and TRBJ1-1, with D possibly TRBD1 on 6 matching bases. The CDR3 sequence is 14 residues long. Germline assignment: CDR1 SGHRS and CDR2 YFSETQ. V dropped 0 bases and J dropped 4 bases, with 10 bases sitting between them. CDR3 DNA sequence: TGCGCCAGCAGCTTGGACCGGACAGTCACTGAAGCTTTCTTT. Amino acid sequence: CASSLDRTVTEAFF.

This rearrangement joins TRBV27 to TRBJ2-1; 10 nucleotides match TRBD2. The length of the CDR3 is 18 residues. After removal of 4 bases from V and 0 bases from J, the junction contained 9 bases not matched to a gene. Germline loops: CDR1 MNHEY, CDR2 SMNVEV (reference sequence). The CDR3 DNA reads as TGTGCCAGCAGTTCCCTAGGGACTAGCGTCAGCTCCTACAATGAGCAGTTCTTC. This encodes CASSSLGTSVSSYNEQFF.

The chain joins TRBV29-1 to TRBJ2-5, with D unclear. The V gene's germline CDR1 is SQVTM and CDR2 ANQGSEA. This CDR3 spans 13 amino acids. V was pared by 6 bases and J by 2 bases, with 13 bases between. In DNA, the CDR3 is TGCAGCGTGATTCGCCCCATGCAAGAGACCCAGTACTTC. This sequence encodes CSVIRPMQETQYF. The full variable domain, completed using reference TRBV29-1 and TRBJ2-5, is SAVISQKPSRDICQRGTSLTIQCQVDSQVTMMFWYRQQPGQSLTLIATANQGSEATYESGFVIDKFPISRPNLTFSTLTVSNMSPEDSSIYLCSVIRPMQETQYFGPGTRLLVL.

The chain carries TRBV5-1 and TRBJ2-3, with unresolved D. V gave up 4 bases and J gave up 0 bases, with 12 bases separating them. The germline V gene encodes CDR1 SGHRS and CDR2 YFSETQ. This CDR3 comprises 15 residues. The DNA for the CDR3 is TGCGCCAGCAGCCCCCGCGAGAGTAGCACAGATACGCAGTATTTT. Protein sequence: CASSPRESSTDTQYF.

This chain connects TRBV5-5 to TRBJ1-1; possibly TRBD1 for D (5 bases). Germline CDR1 SGHKS, CDR2 YYEKEE (reference sequence). The CDR3 length is 15 residues. The V end was cut by 0 bases, the J end by 1 base, with 10 bases between. DNA for the CDR3: TGTGCCAGCAGCTTGGGCAGGGCGCCGAACACTGAAGCTTTCTTT. Translated: CASSLGRAPNTEAFF. Variable domain in full (rest from reference TRBV5-5 and TRBJ1-1): DAGVTQSPTHLIKTRGQQVTLRCSPISGHKSVSWYQQVLGQGPQFIFQYYEKEERGRGNFPDRFSARQFPNYSSELNVNALLLGDSALYLCASSLGRAPNTEAFFGQGTRLTVV.

The J gene is TRBJ1-5, the V gene TRBV5-8; D gene uncertain. The CDR3 runs 12 residues. Germline V gene data show CDR1 as SGHTS and CDR2 as YDEGEE. Between the trimmed V and J ends, which lost 5 bases and 7 bases, there was a span of 10 bases. CDR3 DNA: TGTGCCAGCAGGGACGCTTACCAGCCCCAGCATTTT. Its translation is CASRDAYQPQHF.

V and J are TRBV29-1 and TRBJ2-5, with D possibly matching TRBD1 (7 bases). V dropped 4 bases and J dropped 5 bases, with 23 bases sitting between them. This CDR3 is 16 amino acids long. Germline loops: CDR1 SQVTM, CDR2 ANQGSEA. CDR3 in amino acids: CSVVVRMTGRWETQYF. The CDR3 bases are TGCAGCGTTGTAGTAAGGATGACAGGGAGGTGGGAGACCCAGTACTTC.

The J gene is TRBJ2-7, the V gene TRBV6-1, with 8 nucleotides matching TRBD1. In germline, CDR1 is MNHNS, CDR2 SASEGT. J was trimmed by 2 bases and V by 3 bases; bases with no gene match: 9. This CDR3 region has 16 residues. The DNA of the CDR3 is TGTGCCAGCAGTGACGAGCGGACAGGGAAGACCTACGAGCAGTACTTC. Residues: CASSDERTGKTYEQYF.

The J gene is TRBJ2-7, the V gene TRBV14; D is ambiguous. The length of the CDR3 is 14 residues. The V end lost 4 bases, the J end lost 2 bases, and 12 bases lay between the germline ends. CDR1 and CDR2 (germline): SGHDN, FVKESK. CDR3 sequence (DNA): TGTGCCAGCAGCCGAAAAGGCCGGACCTACGAGCAGTACTTC. As protein: CASSRKGRTYEQYF.

The rearrangement joins TRBV7-3 to TRBJ2-5; D is perhaps TRBD2 (5 bases). The germline V and J ends were trimmed by 0 bases and 5 bases, with 7 bases remaining between them. Germline CDR1 and CDR2: SGHTA and FQGTGA. CDR3 size: 13 residues. This CDR3 is CASSLTEGETQYF. The DNA of the CDR3 is TGTGCCAGCAGCTTAACCGAGGGCGAGACCCAGTACTTC.

A note on this clone: This specimen includes other DNA sequences encoding the same CDR3. The chain links TRBV7-2 to TRBJ1-2; D is possibly TRBD1 (5 bases). The germline V gene encodes CDR1 SGHTA and CDR2 FQGNSA. V was cut by 1 base and J by 2 bases, with 8 bases left in between. The CDR3 sequence is 14 residues long. This CDR3 is CASSLVEGNYGYTF. CDR3 coding DNA: TGTGCCAGCAGCTTAGTTGAGGGGAACTATGGCTACACCTTC.

This chain connects TRBV18 to TRBJ2-7; possibly TRBD2 for D (6 bases). Between the trimmed V and J ends, which lost 3 bases and 2 bases, there was a span of 17 bases. The CDR3 totals 16 residues. Germline V lookup: CDR1 KGHSH, CDR2 LQKENI. The CDR3 spells CASSPSRAGGTYEQYF. CDR3 DNA: TGTGCCAGCTCACCCTCGAGGGCCGGGGGAACCTACGAGCAGTACTTC.

This clone was observed a single time. J is TRBJ2-7 and V is TRBV29-1; 9 bases are a match to TRBD2. CDR3 length: 14 residues. V trimming: 6 bases; J trimming: 4 bases; junction bases outside the gene matches: 10. Germline assignment: CDR1 SQVTM and CDR2 ANQGSEA. The CDR3 bases are TGCAGCGTCCAAGTCACAGCGGGAGGTTACGAGCAGTACTTC. Translated, it gives CSVQVTAGGYEQYF.

J is TRBJ2-3 and V is TRBV25-1, with D uncertain. This CDR3 has 13 amino acids. V lost 4 bases to trimming and J lost 8 bases, with 13 bases between them. Germline V gene sequence: CDR1 MGHDK, CDR2 SYGVNS. The CDR3 DNA reads as TGTGCCAGCAGTGTAGATCCCCGAGGTACGCAGTATTTT. Its protein is CASSVDPRGTQYF.